A single sample is the source of the 30 T cell receptor beta chains below, sequenced in a study of blood T cells in healthy people across ages. Sample-barcoded 5' priming and a J-beta primer mix drove a second PCR of about 6 to 12 cycles. MiXCR was run by TCRdb on the 5' RACE reads, yielding one entry per CDR3 protein. This sample carries 1 million or so distinct CDR3 sequences, under 45% of them seen once, and the ten largest clones take about 19%. The sequenced sample consisted of blood. These receptors originate from a woman aged 60-75 years in good health.

This clonotype was detected only a few times. V gene TRBV6-6 combines with J gene TRBJ1-2, with D hard to call. The CDR3 is 13 residues long. The germline gives CDR1 MNHNY, CDR2 SVGAGI (reference sequence). Trimming stripped 8 bases from V and 4 bases from J, with 14 bases between. CDR3 amino acids: CASGKDGIYGYTF. The CDR3, as DNA: TGTGCCAGCGGGAAGGACGGAATCTATGGCTACACCTTC.

The chain carries TRBV20-1 and TRBJ2-5, with 7 bases lining up with TRBD1. The CDR3 sequence is 16 residues long. Germline V gene sequence: CDR1 DFQATT, CDR2 SNEGSKA (reference sequence). Trimming removed 5 bases from V and 1 base from J; junction bases left unmatched: 13. DNA of the CDR3: TGCAGTGCTGAGCCCGGGACAGTATTTGGCCAAGAGACCCAGTACTTC. The encoded protein is CSAEPGTVFGQETQYF.

This clonotype was seen just once. This chain joins TRBV6-2 or TRBV6-3 and TRBJ2-7, with 10 bases identical to TRBD2. In germline, CDR1 is MNHEY, CDR2 SVGEGT. The CDR3 runs 17 residues. V shed 4 bases and J 5 bases; nucleotides not matched to a gene: 14. CDR3 nucleotide sequence: TGTGCCAGCAGTTTTCCTAGCGGGAGTGGGGGGTTCCACGAGCAGTACTTC. Amino acid sequence: CASSFPSGSGGFHEQYF.

The table lists this clonotype with a few counts. The V gene is TRBV3-1, the J gene TRBJ2-1; 8 nucleotides line up with TRBD2. The CDR3 spans 15 residues. V gave up 6 bases and J gave up 3 bases; unmatched junction bases: 7. Looked up from germline, CDR1 is LGHDT and CDR2 is YNNKEL (reference sequence). CDR3 in DNA: TGTGCCAGCAGTCGAGCGGGAGTAGACTACAATGAGCAGTTCTTC. Encoded protein: CASSRAGVDYNEQFF.

The chain recombines TRBV10-3 with TRBJ2-7, with D possibly TRBD2 on 5 matching bases. The J call could be wrong; TRBJ2-5 is a better fit for the DNA end. The CDR3 is 15 residues long. CDR1 and CDR2 from the germline V gene are ENHRY and SYGVKD. The CDR3 here is CAISVVNGVEETQYF. In DNA form, the CDR3 reads TGTGCCATCAGTGTAGTAAACGGGGTCGAAGAGACCCAGTACTTC.

This clonotype was found a few times. V usage is TRBV27 and J usage is TRBJ2-1, with TRBD2 identical over 14 bases. The CDR3 runs to 16 residues. Germline loops: CDR1 MNHEY, CDR2 SMNVEV (reference sequence). V gave up 5 bases and J gave up 7 bases; unmatched junction bases: 7. CDR3 nucleotide sequence: TGTGCCAGCAGTCTGAGACTAGCGGGAGGGTTAAATGAGCAGTTCTTC. Its protein is CASSLRLAGGLNEQFF.

The chain is built from TRBV11-2 and TRBJ2-2, with TRBD2 matching over 11 bases. The CDR3 runs 17 residues. The ends lost 5 bases at V and 6 bases at J; junction bases unmatched: 11. The germline V gene encodes CDR1 SGHAT and CDR2 FQNNGV. The CDR3 sequence is CASSQPGLADYSGELFF. In DNA, the CDR3 is TGTGCCAGCAGCCAACCGGGACTAGCGGATTACTCCGGGGAGCTGTTTTTT.

The chain has TRBV25-1 and TRBJ2-3; possibly TRBD2 for D (5 bases). Germline CDR1 reads MGHDK; CDR2 reads SYGVNS. The V and J ends lost 3 bases and 2 bases respectively, with 9 bases between them. The CDR3 runs to 14 residues. This CDR3 reads CASSERGNTDTQYF. CDR3 sequence (DNA): TGTGCCAGCAGTGAGAGAGGGAACACAGATACGCAGTATTTT.

This clonotype was recorded once. The V and J genes are TRBV7-2 and TRBJ2-7; D could derive from TRBD1 or TRBD2 (5 bases each). CDR1 and CDR2 from the germline V gene are SGHTA and FQGNSA. Trimming shortened V by 5 bases and J by 6 bases, and 17 bases separated the two germline ends. The CDR3 runs 14 residues. Here the CDR3 reads CASSPRGGACEQYF. The CDR3 DNA sequence: TGTGCCAGCAGCCCCCGGGGCGGAGCCTGCGAGCAGTACTTC.

The chain has TRBV6-5 and TRBJ2-7; D is undetermined. This CDR3 is built from 11 residues. Germline-derived CDR1 and CDR2 are MNHEY and SVGAGI. V lost 2 bases, J lost 6 bases, and 5 bases lay in between. The CDR3 coding sequence is TGTGCCAGCAGTTACGGATCCGAGCAGTACTTC. Protein sequence: CASSYGSEQYF.

The V and J genes are TRBV14 and TRBJ2-1, with 14 nucleotides matching TRBD2. The length of the CDR3 is 19 residues. The V segment lost 0 bases and the J segment 4 bases; nucleotides outside the gene matches: 8. Germline V gene sequence: CDR1 SGHDN, CDR2 FVKESK. The CDR3 reads CASSQDISGTSGRYNEQFF. In nucleotides, the CDR3 is TGTGCCAGCAGCCAAGATATAAGTGGGACTAGCGGGAGATACAATGAGCAGTTCTTC.

This clonotype showed up just a few times. The chain employs TRBV7-9 and TRBJ2-5, with a possible D match to TRBD1 (6 bases). The germline V and J ends were trimmed by 4 bases and 2 bases, with 11 bases remaining between them. This CDR3 contains 14 residues. Germline-derived CDR1 and CDR2 are SEHNR and FQNEAQ (reference sequence). Here the CDR3 DNA reads TGTGCCAGCAGCTCCCCAGGGGTGCAAGAGACCCAGTACTTC. Its translation is CASSSPGVQETQYF.

This chain links TRBV7-9 with TRBJ2-5; the D gene is possibly TRBD2 (7 bases). This CDR3 has 12 residues. Deletions cut 10 bases from V and 1 base from J, with 10 bases between. Germline-derived CDR1 and CDR2 are SEHNR and FQNEAQ (reference sequence). Written as DNA, the CDR3 is TGTGCCAAGGGGGGGGCCCAAGAGACCCAGTACTTC. It specifies CAKGGAQETQYF.

Only a few counts were recorded for this clonotype. The chain uses TRBV4-2 and TRBJ1-2, with 8 bases identical to TRBD1. Unmatched junction bases numbered 7, after V lost 0 bases and J lost 4 bases. The CDR3 is 16 residues long. CDR1 and CDR2 (germline): LGHNA, YNFKEQ. The DNA of the CDR3 is TGTGCCAGCAGCCAAGATGGACAGGGACCTCCCTATGGCTACACCTTC. Translated, it gives CASSQDGQGPPYGYTF.

This clonotype showed up just a few times. V usage is TRBV27 and J usage is TRBJ1-5; D is ambiguous. The CDR3 is made up of 14 amino acids. With 6 bases removed from V and 3 bases from J, the gap between germline ends came to 12 bases. Germline V CDR1 and CDR2: MNHEY, SMNVEV (reference sequence). CDR3 bases: TGTGCCAGCAGCTTTATAGGGAACAATCAGCCCCAGCATTTT. Protein sequence: CASSFIGNNQPQHF.

J is TRBJ1-2 and V is TRBV27; 7 bases are shared with TRBD1. Germline V CDR1 and CDR2: MNHEY, SMNVEV (reference sequence). The trim removed 5 bases at V and 8 bases at J, leaving 5 bases unmatched. The CDR3 contains 12 residues. The CDR3 DNA is TGTGCCAGCAGTCCCAGGGGGAACGGCTACACCTTC. Protein product: CASSPRGNGYTF.

The rearrangement links TRBV4-2 to TRBJ1-1, with unresolved D. The CDR3 length is 13 residues. Germline-derived CDR1 and CDR2 are LGHNA and YNFKEQ. V gave up 4 bases and J gave up 7 bases, with 13 bases separating them. Here the CDR3 reads CASSRVIGDEAFF. In DNA form, the CDR3 reads TGTGCCAGCAGCCGTGTAATCGGAGATGAAGCTTTCTTT.

V is TRBV10-3 and J is TRBJ2-4, with a tentative D call TRBD2 (5 bases). The last part of the DNA fits TRBJ2-7 better; the J call may be wrong. The CDR3 covers 14 residues. CDR1 and CDR2 (germline): ENHRY, SYGVKD. As DNA, the CDR3 is TGTGCCATCAGTGGGGGATGGGTTGAGGGCGAGCAGTACTTC. Translating it yields CAISGGWVEGEQYF.

This clonotype was seen only a few times. The J gene is TRBJ2-1, the V gene TRBV7-2; either TRBD1 or TRBD2 may supply D (6 bases each). CDR3 size: 16 residues. The germline CDR1 and CDR2 sequences are SGHTA and FQGNSA. V gave up 11 bases and J gave up 3 bases, with 23 bases separating them. CDR3 DNA: TGTGCCCTAGCAGCTTCCGGGGGCGATCACTACAATGAGCAGTTCTTC. It yields the protein CALAASGGDHYNEQFF.

This clonotype appeared a few times. This chain joins TRBV25-1 and TRBJ2-1, with a tentative D call TRBD2 (6 bases). Germline V gene sequence: CDR1 MGHDK, CDR2 SYGVNS. The CDR3 has 14 residues. V was trimmed by 8 bases and J by 3 bases, leaving 14 bases between them. The CDR3 coding sequence is TGTGCCAGCGTCGAAGGCGGGGACTACAATGAGCAGTTCTTC. Protein product: CASVEGGDYNEQFF. The whole variable domain, filled in from reference TRBV25-1 and TRBJ2-1, reads EADIYQTPRYLVIGTGKKITLECSQTMGHDKMYWYQQDPGMELHLIHYSYGVNSTEKGDLSSESTVSRIRTEHFPLTLESARPSHTSQYLCASVEGGDYNEQFFGPGTRLTVL.

The V gene is TRBV29-1, the J gene TRBJ2-1, with TRBD2 matching over 9 bases. Looked up from germline, CDR1 is SQVTM and CDR2 is ANQGSEA. This CDR3 spans 16 amino acids. V was clipped by 6 bases and J by 10 bases; unmatched bases: 19. CDR3 nucleotides: TGCAGCGTCGCAGGACGGATAGCGGGAGCCCCTTTGGAGCAGTTCTTC. Protein: CSVAGRIAGAPLEQFF.

Regarding this clonotype: A much larger clone is a single base away; this may be a read error. J is TRBJ2-3 and V is TRBV5-1; D is ambiguous. Germline V gene sequence: CDR1 SGHRS, CDR2 YFSETQ. The CDR3 is 16 residues long. CDR3 sequence: CASGLNGRSSTDTQYF. The CDR3 nucleotides are TGCGCCAGCGGCTTGAACGGCAGATCTAGCACAGATACGCAGTATTTT.

A few counts support this clonotype. This chain connects TRBV20-1 to TRBJ2-7; TRBD1 is a possible D gene (6 bases). Germline loops: CDR1 DFQATT, CDR2 SNEGSKA (reference sequence). V lost 0 bases to trimming and J lost 1 base, with 10 bases between them. This CDR3 region has 14 residues. The CDR3 loop is CSAREWTASYEQYF. In DNA, the CDR3 is TGCAGTGCTAGAGAGTGGACAGCATCCTACGAGCAGTACTTC.

V usage is TRBV9 and J usage is TRBJ1-2; the D is unclear. Germline V gives CDR1 SGDLS, CDR2 YYNGEE. The V gene lost 0 bases and the J gene lost 6 bases, with 6 bases spanning the gap. The CDR3 spans 12 residues. The CDR3 DNA follows: TGTGCCAGCAGCGTAGGGTTGGATGGCTACACCTTC. Protein: CASSVGLDGYTF.

This rearrangement joins TRBV12-5 to TRBJ1-5; TRBD1 aligns across 8 bases. Trimming at V came to 3 bases and at J to 4 bases, leaving 5 bases not matched to a gene. The CDR3 is made up of 15 amino acids. Germline CDR1 and CDR2: LGHNT and FRNRAP. The CDR3 region is CASGFLDRENQPQHF. The CDR3 region has the DNA TGTGCTAGTGGTTTTCTGGACAGGGAGAATCAGCCCCAGCATTTT. The complete variable domain, with remaining parts taken from reference TRBV12-5 and TRBJ1-5, reads DARVTQTPRHKVTEMGQEVTMRCQPILGHNTVFWYRQTMMQGLELLAYFRNRAPLDDSGMPKDRFSAEMPDATLATLKIQPSEPRDSAVYFCASGFLDRENQPQHFGDGTRLSIL.

V usage is TRBV7-2 and J usage is TRBJ1-2, with 9 nucleotides matching TRBD1. The CDR3 covers 15 residues. The germline V gene has CDR1 SGHTA and CDR2 FQGNSA. With 4 bases clipped from V and 4 bases from J, the junction kept 7 bases outside the gene matches. CDR3 DNA: TGTGCCAGCAGCTGGGACGGGACAGGGCTCTATGGCTACACCTTC. This translates into CASSWDGTGLYGYTF.

The chain recombines TRBV14 with TRBJ2-1; the match to TRBD2 covers 9 bases. This CDR3 has 17 residues. The V and J ends lost 2 bases and 10 bases, in that order; junction bases with no gene match: 15. Germline values: CDR1 SGHDN, CDR2 FVKESK. The CDR3 DNA is TGTGCCAGCAGCCAAATCACCGTCCTAGCGGGATCCCAGGAGCAGTTCTTC. This gives the protein CASSQITVLAGSQEQFF.

This chain uses TRBV5-1 with TRBJ2-5, with D hard to call. The CDR3 runs 14 residues. The V gene lost 1 base and the J gene lost 1 base, with 8 bases spanning the gap. Germline V gene lookup returns CDR1 SGHRS and CDR2 YFSETQ. The CDR3 region is CASSLRLAQETQYF. DNA of the CDR3: TGCGCCAGCAGCTTGCGGTTAGCCCAAGAGACCCAGTACTTC.

The sample holds a few counts of this clonotype. V and J are TRBV9 and TRBJ2-4; no reliable D call. The J call could be wrong; TRBJ2-7 is a better fit for the DNA end. The CDR3 totals 16 residues. CDR1 and CDR2 (germline): SGDLS, YYNGEE. Here the CDR3 reads CASSVEVGNVIYEQYF. The CDR3, as DNA: TGTGCCAGCAGCGTAGAGGTAGGGAACGTAATCTACGAGCAGTACTTC.

This clonotype appeared a few times. The V and J genes are TRBV10-3 and TRBJ2-7; 13 bases line up with TRBD2. The CDR3 sequence is 17 residues long. V shed 6 bases and J 7 bases; nucleotides not matched to a gene: 15. CDR1 and CDR2 from the germline V gene are ENHRY and SYGVKD. The CDR3 loop reads CAIRPGTSGKIVREQYF. The CDR3 region has the DNA TGTGCCATCAGGCCCGGGACTAGCGGGAAGATAGTGCGGGAGCAGTACTTC.